The 31 T cell receptor beta chains below come from one sample, sequenced in a study of blood T cells in healthy people across ages. A second PCR of 7 to 11 cycles used a sample-barcoded 5' primer and a J-beta primer mix. One entry per CDR3 protein results from TCRdb running MiXCR on the 5' RACE reads. The sample yields around 1,000,000 distinct CDR3 sequences, approximately 25% seen once. Another study also made use of these data, one on T cells of mothers and their children.

Sequenced sample: blood. The source is a girl aged 2-9 years in good health.

A single count supports this clonotype. The rearrangement links TRBV29-1 to TRBJ1-1; no definite D call. V dropped 5 bases and J dropped 1 base, with 14 bases sitting between them. Per germline, CDR1 SQVTM and CDR2 ANQGSEA. The CDR3 is 14 amino acids. CDR3 in amino acids: CSVTNMVANTEAFF. The CDR3 DNA sequence: TGCAGCGTTACTAATATGGTAGCGAACACTGAAGCTTTCTTT.

This clonotype has more than one count but fewer than ten. The V and J genes are TRBV7-2 and TRBJ1-2; D call uncertain. CDR1 is SGHTA and CDR2 is FQGNSA in the germline V gene. This CDR3 spans 17 amino acids. The ends were cut back, 6 bases at V and 4 bases at J, with 24 bases in the middle. The CDR3 protein is CASRIGPSGLFSYGYTF. Written as DNA, the CDR3 is TGTGCCAGCAGAATAGGACCTTCTGGACTATTTTCCTATGGCTACACCTTC.

J is TRBJ2-1 and V is TRBV20-1; TRBD2 matches at 10 bases. The J segment lost 3 bases and the V segment lost 3 bases, leaving 11 bases of the junction unmatched. There are 17 residues in the CDR3. The V gene's germline CDR1 is DFQATT and CDR2 SNEGSKA (reference sequence). The CDR3 DNA sequence: TGCAGTGCTAGTACTATAATCCTAGCGGGAGTCTACAATGAGCAGTTCTTC. This gives the protein CSASTIILAGVYNEQFF.

In its sample, this clonotype was seen many times. V gene TRBV12-3 or TRBV12-4 combines with J gene TRBJ2-3; TRBD2 agrees at 10 bases. This CDR3 is built from 16 residues. Unmatched junction bases numbered 7, after V lost 5 bases and J lost 2 bases. CDR3 coding DNA: TGTGCCAGCAGTCGGCTGCTAGCGGGAGTCACAGATACGCAGTATTTT. Protein sequence: CASSRLLAGVTDTQYF.

V usage is TRBV21-1 and J usage is TRBJ2-1. TRBV21-1 is a pseudogene locus. The CDR3 length is 13 residues. The CDR3 bases are TGTGCCAGCAGCCAAGATGGTCAGTTAGAGCAGTTCTTC. This encodes CASSQDGQLEQFF.

A note on this clonotype: One end of the junction fails to match germline, which may point to a read error. This rearrangement joins TRBV13 to TRBJ2-1; D uncertain. Germline values: CDR1 PRHDT, CDR2 FYEKMQ (reference sequence). The CDR3 is 14 amino acids. DNA of the CDR3: TGTGTCAGCAGCTTGGGTTTCAGAAACAATGAGCAGTTCTTC. Translation: CVSSLGFRNNEQFF.

This clonotype is a singleton in its sample. The chain has TRBV20-1 and TRBJ2-7; D is tentatively TRBD1 or TRBD2 (5 bases each). This CDR3 comprises 15 residues. CDR1 DFQATT and CDR2 SNEGSKA come from the germline V gene (reference sequence). Trimming left V 3 bases short and J 7 bases short, with 22 bases between. CDR3: CSASKDGANMGEQYF. The CDR3 DNA reads as TGCAGTGCTAGCAAAGACGGGGCCAACATGGGGGAGCAGTACTTC.

The V gene is TRBV2, the J gene TRBJ2-1, with D unresolved. The ends were cut back, 1 base at V and 5 bases at J, with 12 bases in the middle. This CDR3 is 15 amino acids long. Looked up from germline, CDR1 is SNHLY and CDR2 is FYNNEI. The DNA for the CDR3 is TGTGCCAGCAGTGAAGAGTTCCGAATTAACAATGAGCAGTTCTTC. Translation gives CASSEEFRINNEQFF.

The V call is TRBV9, the J call TRBJ1-2; 8 bases align to TRBD1. V trimming: 7 bases; J trimming: 0 bases; junction bases outside the gene matches: 11. This CDR3 has 16 amino acids. Germline lookup yields CDR1 SGDLS and CDR2 YYNGEE. The CDR3 DNA sequence: TGTGCCAGCGGCGAGGACAGGGAGGGCCCTAACTATGGCTACACCTTC. It translates to CASGEDREGPNYGYTF.

In this sample, this clonotype turned up a few times. The V call is TRBV6-5, the J call TRBJ1-4, with D perhaps matching TRBD1 (5 bases). In germline, CDR1 is MNHEY, CDR2 SVGAGI. CDR3 length: 17 amino acids. Trimming shortened V by 0 bases and J by 6 bases, and 17 bases separated the two germline ends. The CDR3 sequence is CASSYSIAGQLYEKLFF. Written as DNA, the CDR3 is TGTGCCAGCAGTTACTCGATTGCCGGACAACTGTATGAAAAACTGTTTTTT.

This clonotype was seen a handful of times. This chain joins TRBV20-1 and TRBJ2-7; 11 nucleotides agree with TRBD2. V trimming: 3 bases; J trimming: 4 bases; junction bases outside the gene matches: 5. The CDR3 has 14 amino acids. Germline V lookup: CDR1 DFQATT, CDR2 SNEGSKA (reference sequence). The CDR3: CSARSTSGSYEQYF. CDR3 nucleotides: TGCAGTGCTAGGTCTACTAGCGGGAGTTACGAGCAGTACTTC.

The chain has TRBV20-1 and TRBJ1-3; 8 bases line up with TRBD1. Germline loops: CDR1 DFQATT, CDR2 SNEGSKA (reference sequence). CDR3 length: 15 amino acids. Unmatched junction bases numbered 8, after V lost 5 bases and J lost 2 bases. Here the CDR3 reads CSALIMDRAGNTIYF. Written as DNA, the CDR3 is TGCAGTGCTTTAATCATGGACAGGGCTGGAAACACCATATATTTT.

This chain uses TRBV5-1 with TRBJ2-1; 8 nucleotides agree with TRBD1. The J call may not be correct, given that the DNA end is closer to TRBJ2-5. The CDR3 is 15 residues long. Germline CDR1 SGHRS, CDR2 YFSETQ. As DNA, the CDR3 is TGCGCCCCGGCAGGGGGCCCTGGGGAGTTTGAGACCCAGTACTTC. Its protein is CAPAGGPGEFETQYF.

This rearrangement joins TRBV7-6 to TRBJ2-3, with D perhaps matching TRBD1 or TRBD2 (5 bases each). The CDR3 sequence is 15 residues long. Per germline, CDR1 SGHVS and CDR2 FNYEAQ. V lost 5 bases to trimming and J lost 3 bases, with 15 bases between them. The DNA of the CDR3 is TGTGCCAGCAGCAGACAGACTTCGGGGACAGATACGCAGTATTTT. Translating it yields CASSRQTSGTDTQYF.

The chain uses TRBV6-1 and TRBJ2-5; tentatively, D is TRBD2 (6 bases). Germline-derived CDR1 and CDR2 are MNHNS and SASEGT. V was cut by 8 bases and J by 11 bases, with 18 bases left in between. The CDR3 runs 12 residues. CDR3 bases: TGTGCCAGCGGGGAGGTCCGGCGAACACAGTACTTC. This translates into CASGEVRRTQYF.

The chain combines TRBV20-1 with TRBJ2-1; D possibly matches TRBD1 or TRBD2 (5 bases each). The V end was cut by 6 bases, the J end by 7 bases, with 25 bases between. The CDR3 loop spans 16 amino acids. Germline V gene lookup returns CDR1 DFQATT and CDR2 SNEGSKA (reference sequence). The CDR3 here is CSAPPPRGRGRNEQFF. The CDR3 DNA is TGCAGTGCACCGCCCCCTCGGGGACGGGGCCGGAATGAGCAGTTCTTC.

Many counts were recorded for this clonotype. The CDR3 DNA sequence: TGTGCCAGCAGGGGGGGGTTGGCAGGGGGAGAGACCCAGTACTTC. It codes for CASRGGLAGGETQYF. This sequence joins TRBV28 and TRBJ2-5; D is possibly TRBD1 or TRBD2 (7 bases each). The V end was cut by 6 bases, the J end by 4 bases, with 18 bases between. This CDR3 is 15 amino acids long. The germline V gene has CDR1 MDHEN and CDR2 SYDVKM.

The rearrangement uses TRBV29-1 and TRBJ2-5, with D possibly matching TRBD2 (5 bases). Per germline, CDR1 SQVTM and CDR2 ANQGSEA. Trimming shortened V by 0 bases and J by 7 bases, and 15 bases separated the two germline ends. The CDR3 runs to 14 residues. The CDR3 sequence: CSVEEDFRGGTQYF. The CDR3 DNA follows: TGCAGCGTTGAAGAAGACTTTCGGGGTGGGACCCAGTACTTC.

J is TRBJ2-4 and V is TRBV12-5; 7 bases match TRBD2. This CDR3 has 15 amino acids. Germline lookup yields CDR1 LGHNT and CDR2 FRNRAP. Losses at the gene ends were 3 bases for V and 0 bases for J; bases not matched to a gene: 2. The CDR3 region has the DNA TGTGCTAGTGGTTTTGGCGGGGGAGCCAAAAACATTCAGTACTTC. Amino acid sequence: CASGFGGGAKNIQYF.

The chain couples TRBV20-1 to TRBJ1-2; 8 nucleotides line up with TRBD1. J was trimmed by 4 bases and V by 6 bases; bases with no gene match: 13. Germline V gives CDR1 DFQATT, CDR2 SNEGSKA (reference sequence). The CDR3 spans 15 residues. The CDR3 here is CSATLVEGQGYGYTF. The CDR3, as DNA: TGCAGTGCCACCCTCGTAGAAGGACAGGGCTATGGCTACACCTTC.

The chain employs TRBV28 and TRBJ2-5; 8 bases agree with TRBD2. V was pared by 3 bases and J by 3 bases, with 21 bases of the junction left unmatched. The CDR3 is made up of 20 amino acids. CDR1 is MDHEN, CDR2 SYDVKM, per germline. The CDR3 sequence: CASSFPRLERELFEEETQYF. The CDR3 nucleotides read TGTGCCAGCAGTTTTCCTCGGCTTGAGCGGGAGCTCTTTGAGGAAGAGACCCAGTACTTC.

This chain connects TRBV5-6 to TRBJ1-5, with D perhaps matching TRBD1 (6 bases). The CDR3 has 16 residues. Per germline, CDR1 SGHDT and CDR2 YYEEEE. The V gene lost 1 base and the J gene lost 4 bases, with 15 bases spanning the gap. The CDR3 here is CASSLRQARINQPQHF. The CDR3, as DNA: TGTGCCAGCAGCTTGCGACAGGCTCGAATTAATCAGCCCCAGCATTTT.

The V call is TRBV5-1, the J call TRBJ2-5, with D possibly being TRBD1 (6 bases). There are 15 residues in the CDR3. Between the trimmed V and J ends, which lost 4 bases and 2 bases, there was a span of 15 bases. CDR1 and CDR2 (germline): SGHRS, YFSETQ. The CDR3 loop is CASSPTGQLQETQYF. The CDR3 nucleotides read TGCGCCAGCAGCCCTACCGGACAGCTTCAAGAGACCCAGTACTTC.

The rearrangement uses TRBV7-2 and TRBJ1-1; the D gene is possibly TRBD1 (5 bases). Germline CDR1 SGHTA, CDR2 FQGNSA. The CDR3 has 15 amino acids. V lost 4 bases and J lost 4, with 16 bases in between. CDR3 sequence (DNA): TGTGCCAGCAGCTCAACCTACAGGTACGGCACTGAAGCTTTCTTT. Translating it yields CASSSTYRYGTEAFF. Drawing the rest from reference TRBV7-2 and TRBJ1-1, the complete variable domain is GAGVSQSPSNKVTEKGKDVELRCDPISGHTALYWYRQSLGQGLEFLIYFQGNSAPDKSGLPSDRFSAERTGGSVSTLTIQRTQQEDSAVYLCASSSTYRYGTEAFFGQGTRLTVV.

The V call is TRBV27, the J call TRBJ1-2; 11 bases map to TRBD1. The J segment lost 4 bases and the V segment lost 0 bases, leaving 16 bases of the junction unmatched. The CDR3 is 20 residues long. CDR1 and CDR2 from the germline V gene are MNHEY and SMNVEV (reference sequence). DNA of the CDR3: TGTGCCAGCAGTTTATCAACGGAGGGGGGACAGGGGGGATTTGGCTATGGCTACACCTTC. Encoded protein: CASSLSTEGGQGGFGYGYTF.

This rearrangement joins TRBV12-3 or TRBV12-4 to TRBJ2-3, with a possible D match to TRBD2 (6 bases). V was shortened by 6 bases and J by 4 bases, with 14 bases between the two germline ends. The CDR3 covers 14 residues. The CDR3 DNA reads as TGTGCCAGCAGCCTTCGGGACTCCCCAGATACGCAGTATTTT. This translates into CASSLRDSPDTQYF.

This clonotype was recorded a few times. The chain carries TRBV18 and TRBJ2-1; no reliable D call. V was clipped by 3 bases and J by 9 bases, with 6 bases between them. In germline, CDR1 is KGHSH, CDR2 LQKENI. The CDR3 is 11 residues long. CDR3: CASSPGPEQFF. The CDR3 region has the DNA TGTGCCAGCTCACCGGGTCCTGAGCAGTTCTTC.

This clonotype was seen a few times. The rearrangement links TRBV7-8 to TRBJ2-7; no definite D call. CDR3 length: 14 amino acids. V lost 5 bases and J 5 bases, leaving 16 bases between the germline ends. Germline CDR1 SGHVS, CDR2 FQNEAQ. DNA for the CDR3: TGTGCCAGCAGCCCACCTGGATGGATAAACGAGCAGTACTTC. Translated: CASSPPGWINEQYF.

This chain uses TRBV10-3 with TRBJ1-3; no reliable D call. CDR3 length: 14 residues. V was cut by 3 bases and J by 0 bases, with 6 bases left in between. Germline assignment: CDR1 ENHRY and CDR2 SYGVKD. In DNA form, the CDR3 reads TGTGCCATCAGTGACGCCAGCTCTGGAAACACCATATATTTT. It specifies CAISDASSGNTIYF.

This rearrangement joins TRBV29-1 to TRBJ2-3; D possibly matches TRBD1 or TRBD2 (5 bases each). This CDR3 is built from 13 residues. The V and J ends lost 6 bases and 6 bases respectively, with 16 bases between them. From germline, CDR1 is SQVTM and CDR2 ANQGSEA. CDR3 sequence (DNA): TGCAGCGTCCCAGGGAGTTTCATCGATACGCAGTATTTT. The encoded protein is CSVPGSFIDTQYF.

Only a few counts were recorded for this clonotype. The gene calls are TRBV5-1 and TRBJ1-1; TRBD1 aligns across 7 bases. Germline assignment: CDR1 SGHRS and CDR2 YFSETQ. V lost 0 bases, J lost 2 bases, and 4 bases stayed unmatched. The CDR3 contains 15 residues. CDR3 bases: TGCGCCAGCAGCTTGGCCACAGGGGCTAACACTGAAGCTTTCTTT. It encodes CASSLATGANTEAFF. Looking up the rest from reference TRBV5-1 and TRBJ1-1 gives the full variable domain: KAGVTQTPRYLIKTRGQQVTLSCSPISGHRSVSWYQQTPGQGLQFLFEYFSETQRNKGNFPGRFSGRQFSNSRSEMNVSTLELGDSALYLCASSLATGANTEAFFGQGTRLTVV.